The next 2 T cell receptor beta chains were all read from a single sample in a study of T cell responses to AZD1222 COVID-19 vaccine. Method: immunoSEQ multiplex PCR; TCRdb's copy keeps in-frame clones and lacks some. In the table there are 120,000 to 150,000 clones, 91% of which are singletons. The sample was peripheral blood, taken on day 0 of AZD1222 vaccination. The receptors come from an adult in good health.

The gene calls are TRBV29-1 and TRBJ2-7, with D perhaps TRBD2 (6 bases). This CDR3 is 16 amino acids long. V lost 1 base and J 1 base, leaving 17 bases between the germline ends. Germline V gene sequence: CDR1 SQVTM, CDR2 ANQGSEA. CDR3 loop: CSVEVGRGGSSYEQYF. CDR3 nucleotide sequence: TGCAGCGTTGAAGTCGGGAGAGGTGGTTCGTCCTACGAGCAGTACTTC.

For this clone: Other DNA sequences within the sample encode an identical CDR3. The V gene is TRBV28, the J gene TRBJ2-7, with D uncertain. Trimming removed 6 bases at V and 4 bases at J, with 10 bases between. Germline V gene data show CDR1 as MDHEN and CDR2 as SYDVKM. CDR3 length: 12 amino acids. The CDR3 region is CASSLRIYEQYF. The CDR3 bases are TGTGCCAGCAGCCTGAGGATTTACGAGCAGTACTTC.